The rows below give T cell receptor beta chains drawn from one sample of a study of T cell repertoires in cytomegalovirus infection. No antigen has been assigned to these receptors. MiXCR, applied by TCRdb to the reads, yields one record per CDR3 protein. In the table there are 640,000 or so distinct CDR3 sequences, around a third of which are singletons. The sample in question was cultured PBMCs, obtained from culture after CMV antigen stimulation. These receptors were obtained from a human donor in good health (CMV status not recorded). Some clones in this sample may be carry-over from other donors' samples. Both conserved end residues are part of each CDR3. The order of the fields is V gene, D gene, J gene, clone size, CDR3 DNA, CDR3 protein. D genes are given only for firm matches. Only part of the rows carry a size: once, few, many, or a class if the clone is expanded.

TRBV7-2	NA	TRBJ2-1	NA	TGTGCCAGCAGCTCTTCAAGCGGTCTAGCAAATTTCCTAGGCCCTATTGGGCAGTTCTTC	CASSSSSGLANFLGPIGQFF
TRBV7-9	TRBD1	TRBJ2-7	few	TGTGCCAGCAGCGGAGGACAGGCAGCCCCTGCCCGCCTAGAGAGACTACGCGAGCAGTACTTC	CASSGGQAAPARLERLREQYF
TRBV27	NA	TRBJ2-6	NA	TGTGCCAGCAGTTTAAACAGAGCGGATGGGGCCAACGTCCTGACTTTC	CASSLNRADGANVLTF
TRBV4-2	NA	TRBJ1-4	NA	TGTGCCAGCAGCCAAGTGAGCAGGGGAGATGAAAAACTGTTTTTT	CASSQVSRGDEKLFF
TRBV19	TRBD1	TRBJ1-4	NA	TGTGCCAGTAGACCTTCGGACAGGGGTAATGAAAAACTGTTTTTT	CASRPSDRGNEKLFF
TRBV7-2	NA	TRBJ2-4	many	TGTGCCAGCAGCTTAAGCGGACCGAACAAAAACATTCAGTACTTC	CASSLSGPNKNIQYF
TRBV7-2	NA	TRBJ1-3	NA	TGTGCCAGCAGCCCACAGGGAGGAGGAAACACCATATATTTT	CASSPQGGGNTIYF
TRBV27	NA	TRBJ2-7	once	TGTGCCAGTTTTTCTAAAGGGATCGGCGGCGAGCAGTACTTC	CASFSKGIGGEQYF
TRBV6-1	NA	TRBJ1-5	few	TGTGCCAGCACGGCAGAGAGGGCTCAGCCCCAGCATTTT	CASTAERAQPQHF
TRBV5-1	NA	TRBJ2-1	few	TGTGCCAGCAGCTTAGTAGGTCCCTCCTACAATGAGCAGTTCTTC	CASSLVGPSYNEQFF
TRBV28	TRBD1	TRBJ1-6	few	TGTGCCAGCAGTTCGCCCGGACCAGGGGGAGGTTCACCCCTCCACTTT	CASSSPGPGGGSPLHF
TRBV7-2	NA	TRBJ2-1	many	TGTGCCAGCAGTATAGTCGCCTACAATGAGCAGTTCTTC	CASSIVAYNEQFF
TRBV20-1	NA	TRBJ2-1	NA	TGCAGTGCTATAGATTTTAGCATCGATGAGCAGTTCTTC	CSAIDFSIDEQFF
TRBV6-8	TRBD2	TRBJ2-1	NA	TGTGCCAGCAGTTACCGCGGGGGTAGCGATGAGCAGTTCTTC	CASSYRGGSDEQFF
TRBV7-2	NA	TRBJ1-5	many	TGTGCCATTCCGGACAGCAATCAGCCCCAGCATTTT	CAIPDSNQPQHF
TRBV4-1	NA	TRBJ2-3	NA	TGCGCCAGCAGCCAAGATCCCCGGCAGCCAGATACGCAGTATTTT	CASSQDPRQPDTQYF
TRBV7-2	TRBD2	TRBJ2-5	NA	TGTGCCAGCAGCTTAGAACTAGCGGGAGTATTAGAGACCCAGTACTTC	CASSLELAGVLETQYF
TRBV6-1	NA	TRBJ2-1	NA	TGTGCCAGCAGTGTTTCCGGGACAAGCTCCTACAATGAGCAGTTCTTC	CASSVSGTSSYNEQFF
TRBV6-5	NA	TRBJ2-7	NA	TGTGCCAGCAGACCCACCCGGTTCCACGAGCAGTACTTC	CASRPTRFHEQYF
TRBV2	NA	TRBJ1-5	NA	TGTGCCAGCAACGTTGGTTGGGACGGCTTTAGCCCCCAGCATTTT	CASNVGWDGFSPQHF
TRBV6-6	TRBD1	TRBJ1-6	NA	TGTGCCAGCAGTTCCGACAGGGTAGGATTGAATTCACCCCTCCACTTT	CASSSDRVGLNSPLHF
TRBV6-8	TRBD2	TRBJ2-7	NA	TGTGCCAGCAGCTACGGGACTAGCGGGAGAGACGAGCAGTACTTC	CASSYGTSGRDEQYF
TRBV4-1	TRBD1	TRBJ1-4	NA	TGCGCCAGCAGCCGAGGACAGGGAACTAATGAAAAACTGTTTTTT	CASSRGQGTNEKLFF
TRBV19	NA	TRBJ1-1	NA	TGTGCCAGTAGTCTATCAGGGGTTTCGGGGAACACTGAAGCTTTCTTT	CASSLSGVSGNTEAFF
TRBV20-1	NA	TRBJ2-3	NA	TGCAGTGCGCCTAGCGAAACAGATACGCAGTATTTT	CSAPSETDTQYF
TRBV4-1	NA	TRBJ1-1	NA	TGCGCCAGCAGCCTCGGACAGAATGAAGCTTTCTTT	CASSLGQNEAFF
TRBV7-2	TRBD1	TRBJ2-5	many	TGTGCCAGCAGCTTAGCCGGGACAGACGGGGAGACCCAGTACTTC	CASSLAGTDGETQYF
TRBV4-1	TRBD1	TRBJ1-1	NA	TGCGCCAGCAGCGATTACAGGGGAAGGGACACTGAAGCTTTCTTT	CASSDYRGRDTEAFF
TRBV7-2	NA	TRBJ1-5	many	TGTGCCAGCAGTCCCCAGCCCGGGGTGCCCCAGCATTTT	CASSPQPGVPQHF
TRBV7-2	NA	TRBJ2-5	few	TGTGCCAGCAGCACCCCTCCCCAAGAGACCCAGTACTTC	CASSTPPQETQYF
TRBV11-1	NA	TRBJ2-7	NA	TGTGCCAGCAGCTATGCAGGGGCACACTACGAGCAGTACTTC	CASSYAGAHYEQYF
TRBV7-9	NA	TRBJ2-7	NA	TGTGCCAGCAGCCCCGGTCTAAGCGTCCACGAGCAGTACTTC	CASSPGLSVHEQYF
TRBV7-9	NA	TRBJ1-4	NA	TGTGCCAGCAGCTTAGAAGGGCAGGTCGAGTTTTTT	CASSLEGQVEFF
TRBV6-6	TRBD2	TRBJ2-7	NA	TGTGCCAGCAGTTACCCCCGGAGGCGGGAGGGTGAGCAGTACTTC	CASSYPRRREGEQYF
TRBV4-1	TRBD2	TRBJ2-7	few	TGCGCCAGCAGCCAAGTGACTAGCGAAAACTACGAGCAGTACTTC	CASSQVTSENYEQYF
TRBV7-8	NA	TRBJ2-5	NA	TGTGCCAGCAGCTCCCTTGGTGGGAAGGAGACCCAGTACTTC	CASSSLGGKETQYF
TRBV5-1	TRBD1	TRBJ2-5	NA	TGCGCCAGCAGCCCTACAGGGGTGGGAGAGACCCAGTACTTC	CASSPTGVGETQYF
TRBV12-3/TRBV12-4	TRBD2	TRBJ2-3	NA	TGTGCCAGCAGTTTCGATACGGGACTAGCGGGAGGGGGCGGAGATACGCAGTATTTT	CASSFDTGLAGGGGDTQYF
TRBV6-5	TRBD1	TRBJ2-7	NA	TGTGCCAGCAGTTACTCGAGCGGGACAGGGATGAACGAGCAGTACTTC	CASSYSSGTGMNEQYF
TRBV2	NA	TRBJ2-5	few	TGTGCCAGCAGTGTAGGGGGGAGGGGAAAGACCCAGTACTTC	CASSVGGRGKTQYF
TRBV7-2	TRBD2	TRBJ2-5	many	TGTGCCAGCAGCTTAGGGGTAGGGCTAGCGGCCCCAGAGACCCAGTACTTC	CASSLGVGLAAPETQYF
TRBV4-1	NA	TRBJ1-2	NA	TGCGCCAGCAGCCAATCTTTAGCGGGAAACTATGGCTACACCTTC	CASSQSLAGNYGYTF
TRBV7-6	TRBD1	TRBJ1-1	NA	TGTGCCAGCAGCGCAGGGACAGCCTTCACTGAAGCTTTCTTT	CASSAGTAFTEAFF
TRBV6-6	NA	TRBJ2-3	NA	TGTGCCAGCAGTGATGCCGGGGCCCGCGACGTCCTGGATACGCAGTATTTT	CASSDAGARDVLDTQYF
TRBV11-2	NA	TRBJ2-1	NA	TGTGCCAGCAGCCAAGCGGCAGGATACGAAAATGAGCAGTTCTTC	CASSQAAGYENEQFF
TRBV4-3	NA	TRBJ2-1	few	TGCGCCAGCAGCCAAGATCATAACTACTACAATGAGCAGTTCTTC	CASSQDHNYYNEQFF
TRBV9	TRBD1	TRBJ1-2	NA	TGTGCCAGCAGCGCCCGGACAGGGGGCGCCCATGGCTACACCTTC	CASSARTGGAHGYTF
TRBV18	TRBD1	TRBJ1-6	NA	TGTGCCAGCTCACCACCTCGGACAGGGCCAAGCTCCTATAATTCACCCCTCCACTTT	CASSPPRTGPSSYNSPLHF
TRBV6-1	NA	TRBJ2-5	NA	TGTGCCAGCAAGATGGCGGGGGCCTACCAAGAGACCCAGTACTTC	CASKMAGAYQETQYF
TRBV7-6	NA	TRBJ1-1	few	TGTGCCAGCACCCTCGGCAGGGGTCCTGAAGCTTTCTTT	CASTLGRGPEAFF
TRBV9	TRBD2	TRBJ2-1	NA	TGTGCCAGCACCGACGGGACTAGCGAGTACAATGAGCAGTTCTTC	CASTDGTSEYNEQFF
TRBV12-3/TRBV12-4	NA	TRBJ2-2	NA	TGTGCCAGCAGTTCAGGGGACCGGAACACCGGGGAGCTGTTTTTT	CASSSGDRNTGELFF
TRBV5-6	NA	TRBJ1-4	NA	TGTGCCAGCAGAGGACGGGGGAGAGGAGAAAAACTGTTTTTT	CASRGRGRGEKLFF
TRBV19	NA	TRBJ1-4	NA	TGTGCCAGTAGCCCCAGCAACAGCCCTACCAGGGAAAAACTGTTTTTT	CASSPSNSPTREKLFF
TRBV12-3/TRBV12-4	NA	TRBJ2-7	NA	TGTGCCAGCAGTCCCCGACTCCCTTTGGCTGAGCAGTACTTC	CASSPRLPLAEQYF